What follows are 2 T cell receptor beta chains derived from one specimen sequenced in a study of control samples from healthy donors and cancer patients. TCRdb's table, derived via immunoSEQ multiplex PCR, lists solely in-frame clones and lacks some. Among about 180,000 clones listed, about 90% were seen once. Sequenced input: blood. These receptors all come from a woman aged 40 to 50 in good health.

V and J are TRBV5-4 and TRBJ2-2; D is perhaps TRBD2 (6 bases). The germline V gene has CDR1 SGHNT and CDR2 YYREEE (reference sequence). Trimming cost V 3 bases and J 5 bases, with 14 bases left between them. The CDR3 runs 15 residues. CDR3 sequence (DNA): TGTGCCAGCAGCTCGGACGCAGGAGGGACCGGGGAGCTGTTTTTT. This sequence encodes CASSSDAGGTGELFF.

This clone occurred once. The CDR3 DNA sequence: TGTGCCAGCAGCCAGGGGGCGTCCACCGGGGAGCTGTTTTTT. This translates into CASSQGASTGELFF. The chain is built from TRBV3-1 (or the pseudogene TRBV3-2) and TRBJ2-2, with TRBD1 as a possible D gene (6 bases). This CDR3 has 14 residues. The V gene lost 3 bases and the J gene lost 4 bases, with 9 bases spanning the gap. CDR1 and CDR2 (germline): LGHDT, YNNKEL (reference sequence).